The 25 T cell receptor beta chains presented below share a single source sample, sequenced in a study of immune heterogeneity within non-small cell lung tumors. Per sample, 450 to 600 ng of bulk tumor genomic DNA was the template used. During surgery, several far-apart biopsies were obtained from every primary tumor. The study cohort was described as untreated, and its members had newly diagnosed non-small cell lung cancer. They went on to have curative surgery. It was with 32 V and 13 J primers that multiplex PCR amplified TCR beta CDR3. MiXCR, run by TCRdb on the multiplex PCR reads, gives a single entry per CDR3 protein. The data show 20,000 to 25,000 distinct CDR3 sequences, roughly 30% seen once. The material sequenced was lung tumor tissue. These receptor sequences come from a man aged 40-49 years with non-small cell lung cancer.

This clonotype came up many times. The gene calls are TRBV5-1 and TRBJ1-2; the D gene is possibly TRBD1 (5 bases). Germline lookup yields CDR1 SGHRS and CDR2 YFSETQ. Deletions cut 4 bases from V and 3 bases from J, with 13 bases between. The CDR3 runs to 14 residues. The CDR3 DNA reads as TGCGCCAGCAGCGGGGGACCCCGGGACTATGGCTACACCTTC. Its protein is CASSGGPRDYGYTF.

This clonotype is categorized as medium-sized. The rearrangement uses TRBV10-2 and TRBJ2-5; 8 bases align to TRBD2. The V and J ends lost 0 bases and 3 bases, in that order; junction bases with no gene match: 3. From germline, CDR1 is WSHSY and CDR2 SAAADI. The CDR3 has 15 amino acids. The CDR3 nucleotides read TGCGCCAGCAGTGAGTCTACGGGAGGGGAAGAGACCCAGTACTTC. Translated, it gives CASSESTGGEETQYF.

Comment on this clonotype: One end of the junction varies from germline; a read error may be responsible. The chain recombines TRBV4-1 with TRBJ2-1; 7 bases fit TRBD1. The CDR3 has 16 amino acids. Per germline, CDR1 MGHRA and CDR2 YSYEKL. The CDR3 is CASIQGWTGSYNEQFF. DNA for the CDR3: TGCGCCAGCATCCAAGGTTGGACAGGCTCCTACAATGAGCAGTTCTTC.

With respect to this clonotype: One end of the junction varies from germline; a read error may be responsible. The gene calls are TRBV30 and TRBJ1-6; D ambiguous. CDR3 length equals 15 residues. CDR1 and CDR2 from the germline V gene are GTSNPN and SVGIG (reference sequence). This CDR3 reads CAWRLGSSYNSTLHF. For the CDR3, the DNA is TGTGCCTGGAGGCTCGGGAGCTCCTATAATTCAACCCTCCACTTT.

The chain employs TRBV24-1 and TRBJ2-2; the D gene could be TRBD1 or TRBD2 (5 bases each). This CDR3 spans 16 amino acids. The V gene's germline CDR1 is KGHDR and CDR2 SFDVKD. Trimming cost V 4 bases and J 0 bases, with 11 bases left between them. The CDR3 DNA is TGTGCCACCAGTGAGGGGGACGCCTCGAACACCGGGGAGCTGTTTTTT. Its protein product is CATSEGDASNTGELFF.

This clonotype was seen at least ten times. This chain connects TRBV5-1 to TRBJ1-1; D is perhaps TRBD1 (6 bases). V was shortened by 4 bases and J by 3 bases, with 22 bases between the two germline ends. The CDR3 is 17 amino acids. Germline V gene data show CDR1 as SGHRS and CDR2 as YFSETQ. The CDR3 here is CASSSYRDGFSDTEAFF. CDR3 sequence (DNA): TGCGCCAGCAGCAGCTACAGGGATGGATTCTCGGACACTGAAGCTTTCTTT.

On this clonotype: Possible read error: a much larger clone is one base away. The chain combines TRBV19 with TRBJ2-7; no clear D. The germline V and J ends were trimmed by 4 bases and 1 base, with 14 bases remaining between them. The germline CDR1 and CDR2 sequences are LNHDA and SQIVND (reference sequence). The CDR3 spans 15 residues. CDR3 sequence: CASSTSSDPSYEQYF. The DNA of the CDR3 is TGTGCCAGTAGTACCTCATCGGACCCTTCCTACGAGCAGTACTTC.

In its sample, this clonotype was seen a few times. V is TRBV19 and J is TRBJ2-7, with 11 positions matching TRBD2. The CDR3 sequence is 14 residues long. Germline CDR1 and CDR2: LNHDA and SQIVND (reference sequence). Germline trimming cut 7 bases from V and 3 bases from J; bases unmatched to any gene: 5. The CDR3 DNA follows: TGTGCCAGTACTCCCGGGACTAGCGGCTACGAGCAGTACTTC. Protein sequence: CASTPGTSGYEQYF.

About this clonotype itself: This clone may be a read error of a much larger clone one base away. The missing conserved phenylalanine or tryptophan at the end of this CDR3 makes a read error likely. The V gene is TRBV10-1, the J gene TRBJ2-1, with TRBD2 matching over 10 bases. Germline CDR1 reads WNHNN; CDR2 reads SYGVQD (reference sequence). V lost 5 bases and J lost 10; bases outside the gene matches: 8. There are 14 residues in the CDR3. CDR3 amino acids: CASSSAGGPREQFL. The CDR3 DNA is TGCGCCAGCAGTTCAGCGGGAGGGCCGCGAGAGCAGTTCCTC.

As concerns this clonotype: A much larger clone lies one base from this, so it may be a read error. DNA for the CDR3: TGTGCCACCAGCAGAGATTTTTGGGGAGGTCAGCCCCAGCATTTT. It is translated as CATSRDFWGGQPQHF. The chain joins TRBV15 to TRBJ1-5; D unclear. Trimming stripped 0 bases from V and 6 bases from J, with 12 bases between. CDR1 LNHNV and CDR2 YYDKDF come from the germline V gene (reference sequence). The CDR3 loop spans 15 amino acids.

This CDR3 reads CASSTLRGARDTEAFF. CDR3 coding DNA: TGTGCCAGCAGTACCCTCCGGGGGGCGCGAGACACTGAAGCTTTCTTT. This chain joins TRBV6-1 and TRBJ1-1, with D tentatively TRBD1 (6 bases). The CDR3 sequence is 16 residues long. Looked up from germline, CDR1 is MNHNS and CDR2 is SASEGT. V was clipped by 5 bases and J by 3 bases, with 19 bases between them.

Worth noting for this clonotype: A much larger clone sits a single nucleotide away, making a read error possible. J is TRBJ2-3 and V is TRBV6-4, with a possible D match to TRBD2 (6 bases). The CDR3 length is 16 residues. The V and J ends lost 0 bases and 2 bases respectively, with 12 bases between them. Per the germline V gene, CDR1 is MRHNA and CDR2 is SNTAGT. The CDR3 bases are TGTGCCAGCAGTGACTCGGGGGGAAGTGACACAGATACGCAGTATTTT. As protein: CASSDSGGSDTDTQYF.

V gene TRBV7-6 combines with J gene TRBJ2-1; the D gene is possibly TRBD2 (6 bases). CDR1 is SGHVS, CDR2 FNYEAQ, per germline. The CDR3 spans 14 residues. V was trimmed by 0 bases and J by 6 bases, leaving 9 bases between them. This CDR3 is CASSLARGSNEQFF. CDR3 DNA: TGTGCCAGCAGCTTAGCGCGGGGATCCAATGAGCAGTTCTTC.

Note on this clonotype: A much larger clone differs from this one at a single base, so this may be a read error. The V and J genes are TRBV12-3 or TRBV12-4 and TRBJ2-1; unclear D gene. The CDR3 totals 12 residues. The CDR3 sequence is CASGKTYNGQFF. The CDR3 region has the DNA TGTGCCAGCGGAAAGACCTACAATGGGCAGTTCTTC.

This sequence joins TRBV2 and TRBJ1-2, with TRBD1 matching over 8 bases. V shed 0 bases, J shed 4 bases, and the junction held 1 base outside the gene matches. The CDR3 is made up of 14 amino acids. Germline V gene data show CDR1 as SNHLY and CDR2 as FYNNEI. CDR3 nucleotide sequence: TGTGCCAGCAGTGAAGCCGGACAGGGCTATGGCTACACCTTC. This encodes CASSEAGQGYGYTF.

Concerning this clonotype: A much larger clone differs by one base, so this may be a read error. The rearrangement links TRBV11-2 to TRBJ2-7; a weak D match, TRBD1 (6 bases). The CDR3 has 15 amino acids. Germline CDR1 SGHAT, CDR2 FQNNGV. The V end was cut by 1 base, the J end by 4 bases, with 14 bases between. The CDR3 loop is CASSLARDTLYEQYF. The CDR3 DNA reads TGTGCCAGCAGCTTAGCTCGGGACACCTTATACGAGCAGTACTTC.

This clonotype was seen repeatedly, ten times or more. V gene TRBV3-1 combines with J gene TRBJ1-2; D unresolved. The CDR3 is 11 residues long. The germline V gene encodes CDR1 LGHDT and CDR2 YNNKEL (reference sequence). V was trimmed by 1 base and J by 5 bases, leaving 2 bases between them. For the CDR3, the DNA is TGTGCCAGCAGCCAAGGTTATGGCTACACCTTC. Residues: CASSQGYGYTF.

This clonotype appeared many times. This chain joins TRBV19 and TRBJ2-7; 10 positions agree with TRBD1. CDR3 length: 13 residues. V trimming: 5 bases; J trimming: 9 bases; junction bases outside the gene matches: 7. Looked up from germline, CDR1 is LNHDA and CDR2 is SQIVND (reference sequence). CDR3 nucleotide sequence: TGTGCCAGTAGTCAAGGACAGGGGGGTGGGCAGTACTTC. This translates into CASSQGQGGGQYF.

J is TRBJ2-3 and V is TRBV18, with D possibly TRBD1 on 5 matching bases. The CDR3 runs to 12 residues. Germline assignment: CDR1 KGHSH and CDR2 LQKENI. The V end was cut by 6 bases, the J end by 6 bases, with 10 bases between. The DNA for the CDR3 is TGTGCCAGCTCCCCCTACAGGGATACGCAGTATTTT. This sequence encodes CASSPYRDTQYF.

V gene TRBV11-3 combines with J gene TRBJ2-7; maybe TRBD1 (6 bases). V was clipped by 6 bases and J by 6 bases, with 21 bases between them. The CDR3 is 15 amino acids. The germline CDR1 and CDR2 sequences are SGHNT and YENEEA. CDR3 coding DNA: TGTGCCAGCAGACCTGGTGGACTGGACAGACGCGAGCAGTACTTC. This translates into CASRPGGLDRREQYF.

This clonotype showed up just a few times. The V gene is TRBV18, the J gene TRBJ2-3; TRBD2 agrees at 8 bases. The V and J ends lost 4 bases and 2 bases, in that order; junction bases with no gene match: 8. The CDR3 loop spans 16 amino acids. From germline, CDR1 is KGHSH and CDR2 LQKENI. CDR3 sequence reads: CASSQTRTSHTDTQYF. DNA for the CDR3: TGTGCCAGCTCACAAACCCGGACTAGCCACACAGATACGCAGTATTTT.

A remark on this clonotype: A much larger clone lies a single base off, so this may be a read error. The chain is built from TRBV6-2 or TRBV6-3 and TRBJ2-7; the D is unclear. Germline CDR1 MNHEY, CDR2 SVGEGT. The CDR3 has 11 residues. This CDR3 is CVSSYDYEQYF. The CDR3 nucleotides are TGTGTCAGCAGTTACGACTACGAGCAGTACTTC.

This clonotype has only one observation. This clone may be a read error of a much larger clone one base away. The V and J genes are TRBV5-1 and TRBJ2-3; D may be TRBD1 (5 bases). This CDR3 is 16 amino acids long. Germline CDR1 and CDR2: SGHRS and YFSETQ. The CDR3 is CSSSLGVSTVADTQYF. The CDR3 region has the DNA TGCTCCAGCAGCTTAGGGGTTTCCACCGTCGCAGATACGCAGTATTTT. Looking up the rest from reference TRBV5-1 and TRBJ2-3 gives the full variable domain: KAGVTQTPRYLIKTRGQQVTLSCSPISGHRSVSWYQQTPGQGLQFLFEYFSETQRNKGNFPGRFSGRQFSNSRSEMNVSTLELGDSALYLCSSSLGVSTVADTQYFGPGTRLTVL.

Notes on this clonotype: This clone may be a read error of a much larger clone one base away. The genes are TRBV28 and TRBJ1-5; perhaps TRBD1 as D (5 bases). Germline lookup yields CDR1 MDHEN and CDR2 SYDVKM. The CDR3 length is 13 residues. CDR3 protein: CVSSESRQKPQHF. CDR3 DNA sequence: TGTGTCAGCAGTGAATCCCGACAGAAGCCCCAGCATTTT.

This clonotype was counted a single time. The genes are TRBV3-1 and TRBJ2-2, with D perhaps TRBD2 (6 bases). This CDR3 region has 14 residues. Deletions cut 1 base from V and 6 bases from J, with 9 bases between. The germline gives CDR1 LGHDT, CDR2 YNNKEL (reference sequence). CDR3 loop: CASSQGAGSGELFF. CDR3 DNA: TGTGCCAGCAGCCAAGGTGCGGGATCCGGGGAGCTGTTTTTT.